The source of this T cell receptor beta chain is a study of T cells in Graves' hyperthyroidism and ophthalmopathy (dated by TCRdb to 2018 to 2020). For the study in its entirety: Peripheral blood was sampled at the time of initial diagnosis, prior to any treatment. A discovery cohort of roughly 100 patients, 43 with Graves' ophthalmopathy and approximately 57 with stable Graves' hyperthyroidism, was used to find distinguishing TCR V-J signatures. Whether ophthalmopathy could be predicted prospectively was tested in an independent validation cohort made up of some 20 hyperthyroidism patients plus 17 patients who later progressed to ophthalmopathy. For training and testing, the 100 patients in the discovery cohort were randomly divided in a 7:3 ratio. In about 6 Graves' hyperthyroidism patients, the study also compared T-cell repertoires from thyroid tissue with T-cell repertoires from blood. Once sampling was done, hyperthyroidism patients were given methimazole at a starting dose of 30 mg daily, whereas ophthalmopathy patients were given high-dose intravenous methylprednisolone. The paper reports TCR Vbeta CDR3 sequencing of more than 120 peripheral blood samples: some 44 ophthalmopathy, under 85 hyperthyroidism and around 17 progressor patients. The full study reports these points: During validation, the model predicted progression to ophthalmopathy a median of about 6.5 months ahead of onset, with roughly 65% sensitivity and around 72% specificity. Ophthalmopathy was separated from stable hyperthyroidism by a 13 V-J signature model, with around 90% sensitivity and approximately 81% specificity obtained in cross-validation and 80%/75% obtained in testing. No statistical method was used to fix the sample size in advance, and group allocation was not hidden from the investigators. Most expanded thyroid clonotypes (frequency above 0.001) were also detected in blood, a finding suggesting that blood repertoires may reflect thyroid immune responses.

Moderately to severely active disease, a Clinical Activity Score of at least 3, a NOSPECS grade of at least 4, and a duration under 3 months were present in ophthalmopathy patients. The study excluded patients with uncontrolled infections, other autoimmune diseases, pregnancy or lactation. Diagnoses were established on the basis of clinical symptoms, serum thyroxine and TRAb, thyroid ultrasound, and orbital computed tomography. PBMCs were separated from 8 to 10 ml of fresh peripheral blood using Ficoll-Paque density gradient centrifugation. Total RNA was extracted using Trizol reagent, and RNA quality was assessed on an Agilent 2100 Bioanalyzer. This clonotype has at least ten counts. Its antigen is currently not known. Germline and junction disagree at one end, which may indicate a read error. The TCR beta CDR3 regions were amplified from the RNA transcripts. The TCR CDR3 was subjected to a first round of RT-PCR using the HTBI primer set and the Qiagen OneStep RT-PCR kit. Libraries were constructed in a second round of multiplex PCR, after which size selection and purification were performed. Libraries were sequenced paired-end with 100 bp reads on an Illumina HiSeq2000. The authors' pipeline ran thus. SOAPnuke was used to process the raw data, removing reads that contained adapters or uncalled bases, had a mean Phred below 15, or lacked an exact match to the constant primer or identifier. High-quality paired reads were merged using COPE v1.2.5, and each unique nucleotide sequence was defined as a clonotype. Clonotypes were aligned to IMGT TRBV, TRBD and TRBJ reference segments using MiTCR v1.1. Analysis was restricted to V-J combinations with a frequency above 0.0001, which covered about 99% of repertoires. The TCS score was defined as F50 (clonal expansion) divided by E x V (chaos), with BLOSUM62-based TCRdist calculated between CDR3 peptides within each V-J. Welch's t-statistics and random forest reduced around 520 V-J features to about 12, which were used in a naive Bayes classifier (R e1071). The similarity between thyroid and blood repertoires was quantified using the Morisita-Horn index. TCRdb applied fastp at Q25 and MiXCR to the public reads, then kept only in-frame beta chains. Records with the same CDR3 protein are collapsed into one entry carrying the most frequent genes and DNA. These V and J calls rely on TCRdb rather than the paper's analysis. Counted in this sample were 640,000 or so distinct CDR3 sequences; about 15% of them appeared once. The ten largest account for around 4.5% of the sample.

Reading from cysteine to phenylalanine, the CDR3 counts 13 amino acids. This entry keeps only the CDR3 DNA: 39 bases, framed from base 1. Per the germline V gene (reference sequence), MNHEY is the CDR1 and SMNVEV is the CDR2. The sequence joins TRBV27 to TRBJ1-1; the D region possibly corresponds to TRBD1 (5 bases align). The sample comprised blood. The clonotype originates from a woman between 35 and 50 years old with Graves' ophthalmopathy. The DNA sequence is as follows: TGTGCCAGCAGCTTATTAAGGGGCACTGAAGCTTTCTTT. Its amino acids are CASSLLRGTEAFF.